This T cell receptor (beta chain) was found in a study of PD-1 blockade in classical Hodgkin lymphoma. CDR3 length equals 16 residues. CDR1 and CDR2 (germline): GTSNPN, SVGIG (reference sequence). V lost 0 bases and J lost 4, with 18 bases in between. Documented time point: cycle 4 day 1 (C4D1), after less than 7 weeks of nivolumab. Each patient relapsed following autologous stem cell transplantation, and prior brentuximab vedotin exposure differed. Of note for this clone: The antigen remains undetermined.

Points from the study as a whole: Patients were excluded if nivolumab began under 1 year after ASCT (the autologous transplant). The drivers behind the repertoire differences, possibly disease activity or prior therapy, remain undefined. Newly diagnosed patients and complete responders had comparable diversity at baseline. By cycle point C4D1, TCR diversity had risen significantly in CD4+ cells (but not CD8+ cells).

TCRdb's copy holds only in-frame clones and misses some; the assay was immunoSEQ multiplex PCR. The top ten clones hold about 2% of a sample with some 96,000 clones, about 92% of them seen once. The material was peripheral blood mononuclear cells (PBMCs), obtained before the fourth cycle of nivolumab. V gene TRBV30 combines with J gene TRBJ1-2, with D tentatively TRBD1 (6 bases). This clonotype was obtained from a human donor with classical Hodgkin lymphoma. The CDR3 DNA reads as TGTGCCTGGAGTGTCCTTCGAGGTCGAGGGGGCTATGGCTACACCTTC. Translated, it gives CAWSVLRGRGGYGYTF.